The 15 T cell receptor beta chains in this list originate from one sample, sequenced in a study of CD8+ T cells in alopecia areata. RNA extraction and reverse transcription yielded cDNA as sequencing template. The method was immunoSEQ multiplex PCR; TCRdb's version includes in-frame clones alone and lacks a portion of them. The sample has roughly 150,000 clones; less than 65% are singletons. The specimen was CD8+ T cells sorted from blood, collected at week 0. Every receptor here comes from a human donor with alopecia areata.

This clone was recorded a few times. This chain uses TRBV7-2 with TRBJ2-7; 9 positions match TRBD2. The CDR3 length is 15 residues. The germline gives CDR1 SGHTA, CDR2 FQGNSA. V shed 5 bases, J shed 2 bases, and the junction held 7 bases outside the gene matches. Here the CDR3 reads CASSPTAGGAYEQYF. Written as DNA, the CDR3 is TGTGCCAGCAGCCCTACCGCGGGAGGGGCCTACGAGCAGTACTTC.

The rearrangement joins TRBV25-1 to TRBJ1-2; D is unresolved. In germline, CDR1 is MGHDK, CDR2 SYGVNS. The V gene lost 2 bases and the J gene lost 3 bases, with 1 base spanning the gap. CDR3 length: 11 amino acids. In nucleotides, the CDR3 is TGTGCCAGCAGTGAACACTATGGCTACACCTTC. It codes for CASSEHYGYTF.

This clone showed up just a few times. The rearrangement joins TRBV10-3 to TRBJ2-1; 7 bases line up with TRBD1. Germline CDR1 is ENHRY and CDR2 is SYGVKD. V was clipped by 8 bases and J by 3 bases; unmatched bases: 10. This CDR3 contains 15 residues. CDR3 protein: CAIQGTEESYNEQFF. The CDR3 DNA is TGTGCCATCCAAGGGACAGAGGAGAGCTACAATGAGCAGTTCTTC.

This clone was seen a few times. The CDR3 region is CSVWASSTYNEQFF. CDR3 in DNA: TGCAGCGTTTGGGCCTCGTCTACCTACAATGAGCAGTTCTTC. The rearrangement uses TRBV29-1 and TRBJ2-1, with D hard to call. V shed 5 bases and J shed 2 bases, with 13 bases lying between them. Germline CDR1 SQVTM, CDR2 ANQGSEA. The CDR3 has 14 residues.

CDR3 bases: TGCAGCGTTGATCCCGGAGGGGACCTCTATGGCTACACCTTC. Its translation is CSVDPGGDLYGYTF. The gene calls are TRBV29-1 and TRBJ1-2, with D tentatively TRBD1 (5 bases). With 3 bases removed from V and 4 bases from J, the gap between germline ends came to 15 bases. This CDR3 is built from 14 residues. Germline assignment: CDR1 SQVTM and CDR2 ANQGSEA.

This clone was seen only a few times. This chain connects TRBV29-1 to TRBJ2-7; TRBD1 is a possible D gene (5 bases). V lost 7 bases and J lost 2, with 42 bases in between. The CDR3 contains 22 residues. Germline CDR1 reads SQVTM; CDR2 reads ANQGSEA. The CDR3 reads CSDPRLGLPPARTKQLTYEQYF. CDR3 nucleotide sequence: TGCAGCGACCCACGTCTGGGGCTCCCCCCAGCAAGAACAAAACAATTAACCTACGAGCAGTACTTC.

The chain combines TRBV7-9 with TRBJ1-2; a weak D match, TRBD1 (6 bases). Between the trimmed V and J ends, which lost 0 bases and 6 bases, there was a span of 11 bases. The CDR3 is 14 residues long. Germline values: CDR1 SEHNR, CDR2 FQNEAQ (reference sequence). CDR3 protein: CASSLALTGDGYTF. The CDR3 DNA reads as TGTGCCAGCAGCTTAGCGTTGACAGGCGATGGCTACACCTTC. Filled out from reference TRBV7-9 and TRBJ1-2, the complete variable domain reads DTGVSQNPRHKITKRGQNVTFRCDPISEHNRLYWYRQTLGQGPEFLTYFQNEAQLEKSRLLSDRFSAERPKGSFSTLEIQRTEQGDSAMYLCASSLALTGDGYTFGSGTRLTVV.

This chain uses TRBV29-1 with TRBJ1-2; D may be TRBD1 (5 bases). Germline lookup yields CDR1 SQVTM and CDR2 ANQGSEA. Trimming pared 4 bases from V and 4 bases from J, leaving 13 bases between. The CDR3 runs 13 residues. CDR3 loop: CSVGPGLIYGYTF. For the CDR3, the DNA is TGCAGCGTTGGGCCAGGGCTTATCTATGGCTACACCTTC.

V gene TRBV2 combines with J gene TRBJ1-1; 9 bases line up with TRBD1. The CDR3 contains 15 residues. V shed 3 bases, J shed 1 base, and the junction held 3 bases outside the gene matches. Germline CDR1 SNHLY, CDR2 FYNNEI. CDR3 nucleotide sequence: TGTGCCAGCAGTGATGGACAGGGGACGAACACTGAAGCTTTCTTT. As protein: CASSDGQGTNTEAFF.

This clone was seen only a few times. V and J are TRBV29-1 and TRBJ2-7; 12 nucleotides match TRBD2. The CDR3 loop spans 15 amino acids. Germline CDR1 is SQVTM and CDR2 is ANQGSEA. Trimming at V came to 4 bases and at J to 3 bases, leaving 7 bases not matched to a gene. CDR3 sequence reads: CSVGSWTSGNYEQYF. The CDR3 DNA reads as TGCAGCGTTGGTTCCTGGACTAGCGGGAACTACGAGCAGTACTTC.

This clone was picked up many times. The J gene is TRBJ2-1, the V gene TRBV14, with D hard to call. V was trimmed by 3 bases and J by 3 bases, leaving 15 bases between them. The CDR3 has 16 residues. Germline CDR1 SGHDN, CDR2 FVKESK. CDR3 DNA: TGTGCCAGCAGCCATAGAGGTGGTGGGGTCTACAATGAGCAGTTCTTC. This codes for CASSHRGGGVYNEQFF.

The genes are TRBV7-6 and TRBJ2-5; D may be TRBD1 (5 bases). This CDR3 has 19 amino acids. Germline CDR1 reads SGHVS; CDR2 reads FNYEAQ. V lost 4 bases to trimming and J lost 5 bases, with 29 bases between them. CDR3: CASSSKDRQFATELETQYF. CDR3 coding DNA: TGTGCCAGCAGCTCGAAGGATCGACAGTTTGCTACCGAATTGGAGACCCAGTACTTC.

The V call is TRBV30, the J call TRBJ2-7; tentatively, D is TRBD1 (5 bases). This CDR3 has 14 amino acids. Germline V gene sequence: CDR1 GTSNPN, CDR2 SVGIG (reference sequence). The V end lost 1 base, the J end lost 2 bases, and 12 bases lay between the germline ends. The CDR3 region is CAWSAGSGTYEQYF. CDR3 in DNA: TGTGCCTGGAGTGCAGGGTCTGGAACCTACGAGCAGTACTTC. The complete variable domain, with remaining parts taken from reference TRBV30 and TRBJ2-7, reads SQTIHQWPATLVQPVGSPLSLECTVEGTSNPNLYWYRQAAGRGLQLLFYSVGIGQISSEVPQNLSASRPQDRQFILSSKKLLLSDSGFYLCAWSAGSGTYEQYFGPGTRLTVT.

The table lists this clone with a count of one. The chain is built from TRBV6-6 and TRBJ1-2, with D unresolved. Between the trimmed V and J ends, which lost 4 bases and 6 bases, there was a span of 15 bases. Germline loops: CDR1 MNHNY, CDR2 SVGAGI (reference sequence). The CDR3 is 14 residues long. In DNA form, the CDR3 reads TGTGCCAGCAGTTCCATTGCCCCCGGAGATGGCTACACCTTC. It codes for CASSSIAPGDGYTF.

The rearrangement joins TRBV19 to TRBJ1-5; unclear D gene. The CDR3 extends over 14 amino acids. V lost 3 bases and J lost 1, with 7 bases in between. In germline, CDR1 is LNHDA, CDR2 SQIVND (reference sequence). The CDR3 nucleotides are TGTGCCAGTAGTATGTTCAGGAGCAATCAGCCCCAGCATTTT. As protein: CASSMFRSNQPQHF.